The source of this T cell receptor beta chain is a study of response to subunit inactivated influenza vaccine. Study-level points and caveats: The study's authors posited that every seasonal influenza vaccination enlists few new T cells.

Using its own MiXCR run on the RT-PCR reads, TCRdb lists one record per CDR3 protein. In the table there are more than 550,000 distinct CDR3 sequences, around 11% of which are singletons. This clonotype was observed a few times. The antigen remains undetermined. V was trimmed by 4 bases and J by 4 bases, leaving 11 bases between them. The CDR3 has 14 residues. Germline V gene data show CDR1 as SGHRS and CDR2 as YFSETQ. This clonotype was sampled from a man aged 50-59 years who received an inactivated influenza vaccine. The V and J genes are TRBV5-1 and TRBJ1-4; D perhaps matches TRBD1 (5 bases). The sample here was PBMCs from blood, taken on the day of vaccination. The CDR3, as DNA: TGCGCCAGCAGCCGTGAGGGGATTAATGAAAAACTGTTTTTT. It is translated as CASSREGINEKLFF.